The present T cell receptor (beta chain) was sequenced within a study of blood T cell repertoires in COVID-19. Study-level information: The United States, Italy and Spain provided the acute and convalescent COVID-19 samples. PBMCs, B-cell-depleted T cells, or T cells were the source of the cDNA or gDNA that made up the material.

Germline V gene data show CDR1 as SGHRS and CDR2 as YFSETQ. CDR3 length: 17 amino acids. The ends were cut back, 4 bases at V and 0 bases at J, with 17 bases in the middle. In the original analysis: By means of reference gene primer amplification, nucleated cell counts were estimated. The method was immunoSEQ multiplex PCR; TCRdb's version includes in-frame clones alone and lacks a portion of them. The DNA gave D and trimming, while V, J and clone size come from that table. The table shows approximately 220,000 clones, with about 86% occurring only once. Material: PBMCs or T cells enriched from blood (not recorded which). The receptor was derived from a woman between 40 and 55 years old with acute COVID-19. The V and J genes are TRBV5-1 and TRBJ1-3, with D maybe TRBD1 (6 bases). The DNA for the CDR3 is TGCGCCAGCAGCCCCGAAGGGACAACGAGCTCTGGAAACACCATATATTTT. Protein sequence: CASSPEGTTSSGNTIYF.